This T cell receptor (beta chain) was sequenced during a study of blood T cells in healthy people across ages. About the study: Capture by template switching was about one barcoded beta molecule per two T cells.

A second roughly 6 to 12 cycle PCR used barcoded and J-beta primers. Each cDNA molecule was tagged by a template-switch adaptor with 12 random nucleotides. Each single sample gave us at least 2.5 million CDR3-containing paired-end reads. Each CDR3 protein gets one entry after TCRdb re-called the 5' RACE reads with MiXCR. The data contain approximately 790,000 distinct CDR3 sequences, about 59% of them singletons. This CDR3 has 11 residues. Germline values: CDR1 SQVTM, CDR2 ANQGSEA. Trimming took 7 bases from V and 9 from J; bases not matched to a gene: 8. Material for sequencing was blood. J is TRBJ2-7 and V is TRBV29-1; 8 bases align to TRBD1. The receptor comes from a man under 40 in good health. The CDR3 DNA sequence: TGCAGCGCCCGAGGACAGGGCGCGCAGTACTTC. This sequence encodes CSARGQGAQYF.